The 11 T cell receptor beta chains in this list originate from one sample, sequenced in a study of Tregs in tolerant kidney transplant recipients. Clones were sequenced by immunoSEQ multiplex PCR, and TCRdb holds only the in-frame ones, with some missing. This sample has around 16,000 clones; around 55% occur once, and the top ten carry approximately 3%. These receptors have no identified antigens. The sample comprised Tregs from blood cultured with allogeneic cells. These receptors were taken from a human donor in good health.

This clone is categorized as medium-sized. This chain connects TRBV5-4 to TRBJ2-2; 8 nucleotides line up with TRBD1. With 2 bases clipped from V and 0 bases from J, the junction kept 3 bases outside the gene matches. Germline V gene lookup returns CDR1 SGHNT and CDR2 YYREEE (reference sequence). CDR3 length: 16 amino acids. The CDR3: CASSFGQGANTGELFF. CDR3 sequence (DNA): TGTGCCAGCAGCTTCGGACAGGGCGCGAACACCGGGGAGCTGTTTTTT.

V is TRBV7-2 and J is TRBJ2-3, with D possibly TRBD2 on 6 matching bases. V lost 3 bases to trimming and J lost 1 base, with 11 bases between them. Germline V gives CDR1 SGHTA, CDR2 FQGNSA. The length of the CDR3 is 15 residues. CDR3 region: CASSLGRRGTDTQYF. In nucleotides, the CDR3 is TGTGCCAGCAGCTTGGGCCGGAGGGGCACAGATACGCAGTATTTT.

This chain connects TRBV11-3 to TRBJ1-2; TRBD1 might be the D (6 bases). Germline assignment: CDR1 SGHNT and CDR2 YENEEA. V lost 1 base, J lost 7 bases, and 10 bases lay in between. This CDR3 comprises 13 residues. The CDR3 sequence is CASSLAQGIGYTF. The CDR3 nucleotides read TGTGCCAGCAGCTTAGCACAGGGCATTGGCTACACCTTC.

The V gene is TRBV7-3, the J gene TRBJ2-7; the D gene could be TRBD1 or TRBD2 (5 bases each). Germline V gene lookup returns CDR1 SGHTA and CDR2 FQGTGA. V was shortened by 2 bases and J by 3 bases, with 17 bases between the two germline ends. The CDR3 consists of 16 residues. CDR3 bases: TGTGCCAGCAGCTTACGGGTACTAGGGCAGGGCTACGAGCAGTACTTC. Its translation: CASSLRVLGQGYEQYF.

The gene calls are TRBV11-2 and TRBJ1-3; D remains unclear. The germline gives CDR1 SGHAT, CDR2 FQNNGV. The CDR3 has 14 amino acids. Trimming shortened V by 5 bases and J by 3 bases, and 11 bases separated the two germline ends. CDR3 residues: CASSRAGDGNTIYF. The CDR3 region has the DNA TGTGCCAGCAGCCGGGCCGGGGATGGAAACACCATATATTTT.

This clone is termed medium-sized. The CDR3 sequence is CASSIRGSGIGTQYF. As DNA, the CDR3 is TGTGCCAGTAGTATTCGCGGTAGCGGGATCGGGACCCAGTACTTC. The chain joins TRBV19 to TRBJ2-5; the match to TRBD2 covers 8 bases. The V and J ends lost 3 bases and 7 bases, in that order; junction bases with no gene match: 10. Germline values: CDR1 LNHDA, CDR2 SQIVND (reference sequence). The CDR3 runs 15 residues.

J is TRBJ2-7 and V is TRBV19; tentatively, D is TRBD2 (5 bases). Germline V gives CDR1 LNHDA, CDR2 SQIVND (reference sequence). The CDR3 extends over 17 amino acids. Trimming took 0 bases from V and 5 from J, leaving 20 bases between them. This CDR3 reads CASSIDLKFPGRDEQYF. The CDR3 DNA reads as TGTGCCAGTAGTATAGATCTGAAGTTTCCCGGGCGGGACGAGCAGTACTTC.

In its sample, this clone was seen a few times. The chain uses TRBV21-1 and TRBJ2-2; the table assigns TRBD2, which was not confirmed against the DNA. TRBV21-1 is labeled a pseudogene. The CDR3 sequence is 14 residues long. This chain's CDR3 is CASSKRIGTGELFF. The CDR3 bases are TGTGCCAGCAGCAAAAGGATCGGGACCGGGGAGCTGTTTTTT.

The V and J genes are TRBV11-2 and TRBJ1-2, with TRBD1 matching over 9 bases. The trim removed 4 bases at V and 8 bases at J, leaving 11 bases unmatched. Germline V gene data show CDR1 as SGHAT and CDR2 as FQNNGV. The length of the CDR3 is 15 residues. CDR3 bases: TGTGCCAGCAGCTCCGCCTGGACAGGGGTTGGCGGCTACACCTTC. As protein: CASSSAWTGVGGYTF.

This chain links TRBV10-2 with TRBJ1-2; TRBD1 is a possible D gene (5 bases). V was trimmed by 6 bases and J by 8 bases, leaving 22 bases between them. Germline assignment: CDR1 WSHSY and CDR2 SAAADI. The CDR3 spans 15 residues. The CDR3 sequence is CASRQTGAAPGGYTF. The CDR3 DNA sequence: TGCGCCAGCAGACAGACCGGGGCAGCCCCGGGGGGCTACACCTTC.

CDR3 in amino acids: CASSKAARDEQYF. DNA of the CDR3: TGTGCCAGCAGCAAAGCGGCCAGGGACGAGCAGTACTTC. This chain uses TRBV21-1 with TRBJ2-7; TRBD1, the table's D call, lacks a check against the DNA. TRBV21-1 is a listed pseudogene. This CDR3 region has 13 residues.